This T cell receptor beta chain came from a study of blood T cell repertoires in COVID-19. The overall study: From the United States, Italy and Spain came samples of acute and convalescent COVID-19. Nucleic acid was either cDNA or gDNA, and it came from T cells, B-cell-depleted T cells, or PBMCs.

Original analysis: It was from reference gene primer amplification that nucleated cell counts were estimated. The method was immunoSEQ multiplex PCR; TCRdb's version includes in-frame clones alone and lacks a portion of them. The V and J calls and clone size are taken from that table; D and trimming were inferred from the DNA. Among around 68,000 clones listed, around 87% were seen once. The source of this sequence is a man in his fifties with active COVID-19. The sample consisted of peripheral blood.

The CDR3: CASSQQPRVQGDEQFF. CDR3 coding DNA: TGCGCCAGCAGCCAACAGCCTCGGGTACAGGGCGATGAGCAGTTCTTC. This rearrangement joins TRBV4-3 to TRBJ2-1, with D perhaps TRBD1 (6 bases). CDR1 is LGHNA, CDR2 YSLEER, per germline. This CDR3 has 16 amino acids. Trimming left V 2 bases short and J 8 bases short, with 19 bases between.